This TCR beta chain was recovered during a study of a mutant IDH1 vaccine in newly diagnosed glioma. Study details: Treated patients had a mean age of 40.4 years and an approximately 62% male, around 40% female split.

Noted time point: baseline, week 1 (first vaccination visit). The sample's treatment: pre-vaccination baseline after standard-of-care therapy. Trimming removed 4 bases from V and 0 bases from J; junction bases left unmatched: 11. Germline-derived CDR1 and CDR2 are SGHNT and YYREEE (reference sequence). The CDR3 spans 17 residues. General observations from the study: Altogether, about 93% of patients exhibited vaccine-induced immune responses. Seemingly, pseudoprogression had no relation to changes in the top peripheral T cell clonotypes.

Assay used: immunoSEQ multiplex PCR; TCRdb lists only in-frame clones, some missing. The table has about 67,000 clones, around four fifths seen once. With regard to this clone: What it binds is not known.

The specimen was peripheral blood mononuclear cells (PBMCs), collected from a glioma patient treated with radiotherapy, temozolomide or both. The chain links TRBV5-4 to TRBJ2-3, with 7 bases fitting TRBD1. The sequence was collected from a young woman with glioma. Some clones in this sample may be carry-over from other donors' samples. CDR3 protein: CASSKPKQGYSTDTQYF. CDR3 in DNA: TGTGCCAGCAGCAAACCCAAACAGGGGTACAGCACAGATACGCAGTATTTT.